Given below is one T cell receptor beta chain in context. Its antigen is not identified. This sample stems from a study of shared clonotypes between healthy human individuals. CD45RO-negative, CCR7-positively selected cells formed the naive CD8 fraction, excluding terminally differentiated effector memory CD45RA+ cells. J was trimmed by 2 bases and V by 2 bases; bases with no gene match: 13. The CDR3 is made up of 19 amino acids. Germline V gene lookup returns CDR1 SEHNR and CDR2 FQNEAQ (reference sequence). General observations from the study: Across a handful of donors, naive CD4 shared roughly 5%, naive CD8 3% to 3.5%, memory CD4 about 2.5%, memory CD8 more than 0.35%. Non-shared clonotypes displayed generation probabilities falling below those of clonotypes present in all four donors. Estimated clonotype richness was generally higher in naive than memory subsets.

Libraries were prepared by immunoSEQ multiplex PCR; TCRdb keeps only in-frame clonotypes and omits some of them. The table has millions of clones, about 93% seen once; the top ten hold roughly 1.7%. The sample comprised naive CD8+ T cells from PBMCs. This clonotype was obtained from a man between 18 and 35 years old in good health. Some clones in this sample may be carry-over from other donors' samples. The chain joins TRBV7-9 to TRBJ2-1; 9 positions agree with TRBD1. The CDR3 sequence is CASSLTLIGQGITYNEQFF. Here the CDR3 DNA reads TGTGCCAGCAGCTTAACTCTAATCGGACAGGGGATAACCTACAATGAGCAGTTCTTC.